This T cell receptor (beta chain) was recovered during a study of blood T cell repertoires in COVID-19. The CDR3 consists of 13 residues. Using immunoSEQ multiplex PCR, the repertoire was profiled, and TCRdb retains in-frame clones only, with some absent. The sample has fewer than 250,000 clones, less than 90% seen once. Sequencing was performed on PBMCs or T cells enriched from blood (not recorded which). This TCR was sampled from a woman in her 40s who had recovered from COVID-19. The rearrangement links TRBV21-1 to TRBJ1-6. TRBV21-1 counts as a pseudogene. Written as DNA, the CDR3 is TGTGCCAGCAGCAAAGCCCGCGATTCACCCCTCCACTTT. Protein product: CASSKARDSPLHF.